This TCR beta chain was recorded in a study of cytomegalovirus exposure and HLA in healthy donors (dated by TCRdb to the late 2010s). Broadly, across the study: An earlier analysis of approximately 590 of the donors reported roughly 270 Gb of sequence data and around 120 million unique TCR beta sequences from some 180 million T cells. An early release covering 550 to 650 HLA-typed donors comprised roughly 300 gigabases of sequencing data and approximately 80 million unique TCR sequences. Of the roughly 410 genotyped donors, approximately 81% were placed in the genetic ancestry cluster associated with self-reported Caucasian donors. The aim of the study was to test whether cataloging public T cell receptors could identify signatures of past pathogen exposure. Using immunosequencing, the study profiled T cell repertoires from 666 subjects and related those repertoires to cytomegalovirus serostatus. In addition to the first cohort of 666 subjects, a separate validation cohort of about 120 different subjects was used. The study combined high-throughput TCR immunosequencing, statistical association of individual TCRs with disease status, and machine learning to predict cytomegalovirus infection status. In a later analysis, previously published TCR beta repertoires from 666 donors were re-analyzed and high-resolution HLA genotyping was added so that TCR occurrence patterns could be studied. In the later analysis, no new phenotypic data were used to find candidate immune exposures; instead, reliance was placed on TCR beta sequences and their occurrence across donors. To decide whether each TCR beta V gene segment behaved as functional or pseudogenic, an earlier analysis of fewer than 750 of the donors relied on high-throughput TCR beta sequencing. Donor age, sex, ethnicity and CMV serostatus were compiled alongside the repertoire data. A later genetic analysis used genome-wide SNP genotypes for about 55% of the 666 donors, treating that subset as a discovery cohort. All discovery cohort repertoires had been generated on a single sequencing platform. Both class I and class II loci were covered by HLA typing, at four-digit resolution. The number of typed donors differed by locus: about 629-640 for A, B, C, DRB1 and DQB1; about 520 for DQA1; approximately 610 for DPA1; and about 450 for DPB1. Because of strong linkage in the cohort, a few DR-DQ haplotypes were treated as single units for association and clustering. On average, 235,054 unique TCR beta nucleotide sequences were sequenced per donor among 300 to 500 genotyped donors of the cohort, with 15% to 20% of those sequences being non-productive.

V is reduced by 2 bases and J by 6 bases, leaving a spacing of 17 bases between them. The CDR3 spans 16 residues, from the cysteine through the phenylalanine. Just the 48-base CDR3 DNA is kept, in frame starting at base 1. CDR1 and CDR2 were assigned from the germline V gene as ENHRY and SYGVKD. The library was made by the immunoSEQ multiplex PCR assay. For the multiplex PCR, a mixture combining 60 forward primers for TCR Vbeta segments and 13 reverse primers for TCR Jbeta segments was used. Amplification of the CDR3 region of rearranged TCR beta genes was performed with a multiplex PCR assay on genomic DNA. On the Illumina HiSeq System, the amplified TCR beta libraries were sequenced as 87-base-pair reads. From the authors' description of their analysis: A later analysis tallied 75 million to 85 million unique TCR beta chains across the 700 or so repertoires, and approximately 9.9 million of those chains were shared by two or more donors. Raw reads were error-corrected and collapsed into unique sequences by a nearest-neighbor algorithm in which closely related sequences were merged to remove PCR and sequencing errors. Alignment of CDR3 sequences to IMGT reference sequences was used to assign V, D and J gene segments. For a sequence to be retained, a match of at least six nucleotides was required to both a V gene segment and a J gene segment. Rearrangements were called productive when the CDR3 lacked stop codons and stayed in frame with V and J; all others were non-productive. CDR3 was defined according to IMGT convention as the region running from the second conserved V-encoded cysteine to the conserved J-encoded phenylalanine. In an earlier analysis of just under 600 of the donors, sequences lacking an unambiguous match to a single V gene segment were excluded. An earlier analysis of a few hundred of the donors called V segments functional above 56.7% productive rearrangements and segregating when the between-donor standard deviation exceeded 5%. A statistical classification framework was built to diagnose cytomegalovirus status from the catalog of TCR beta chain sequences. V and J gene assignment, in a later analysis, came from comparing TCR nucleotide sequences with IMGT/GENE-DB human TR gene sequences. A later analysis assigned CDR3 sequences and most-parsimonious VDJ recombination scenarios with the TCRdist pipeline. A later analysis defined each TCR beta chain by its CDR3 amino acid sequence plus V-gene family, and excluded reads lacking a unique V-gene family. A later analysis removed 550 to 700 highly shared, low-generation-probability nucleotide sequences to deal with suspected cross-contamination and a sequencing artifact. In a later analysis, a clonal expansion index for each public chain was calculated from normalized within-repertoire ranks of inferred template counts. In a later analysis, generation probabilities were computed using a VDJ recombination model fitted to out-of-frame rearrangements, and the results were checked against IGoR. In a later analysis, TCR-TCR, TCR-HLA and TCR-CMV co-occurrence was scored with hypergeometric tests, and a repertoire-size bias correction was applied to TCR pairs. To estimate false discovery rates, a later analysis permuted the HLA or CMV assignments 20 times. A later analysis grouped co-occurring TCRs with DBSCAN, adding TCRdist sequence similarity when clustering within HLA-allele-positive subsets. Repertoires with fewer than 30,000 or more than 120,000 public chains, plus five repertoires with anomalous nucleotide sharing, were excluded from co-occurrence clustering. The source is immuneACCESS, and TCRdb retained only in-frame sequences with V and J called. Part of the clones is not carried over; for the studies checked, unresolved V genes explain less than half of this, and the remainder is unexplained. V and J calls and clone size come straight from that table; D and trimming were deduced from the DNA. In all, the sample holds about 31,000 clones, and 85% to 90% of those were seen once. The ten largest clones add up to approximately 3% of the sample.

In the case of this clone: Its antigen is still unknown. Nothing much larger sits one base from this clone, and base qualities are not available.

The study at large found these results: In a later analysis, HLA-associated TCR beta chains were found to be more clonally expanded and to have lower generation probabilities than equally common non-associated chains. A total of 150 or so TCR beta chains were listed by the study as associated with cytomegalovirus. According to a later analysis, TCR association rates differed among HLA loci, with DRB1 alleles showing the most associated TCRs and HLA-C alleles showing the fewest. The classifier was reported to diagnose cytomegalovirus status with high specificity and sensitivity in both the original and validation cohorts. HLA typing was unavailable for some donors at each locus, so association tests used only the typed subset. The cohort was sequenced for TCR beta chains only, and without alpha or paired-chain data the features that could be detected were limited. While some public TCRs were present in many individuals, most TCR sequences turned up only very rarely across donors. Several of the top co-occurrence clusters appeared to be linked to parvovirus B19, influenza, CMV and Epstein-Barr virus, according to a later analysis. In a later analysis, some 18,000 TCR beta sequences were associated with specific HLA alleles at a false discovery rate of 0.05. An earlier analysis of 450 to 750 of the donors showed that most TCR beta V segments appeared in productive rearrangements either about 90% or about 30% of the time, which broadly matched IMGT annotations. A cluster of highly shared sequence variants was judged likely to represent a technical artifact of the sequencing pipeline. Sequencing depth was assumed to be roughly uniform across donors in the presence/absence analyses, though that assumption may not hold. For the cohort, immune exposure information was limited to CMV serostatus. A further reported finding was that TCR beta sequences accurately predicted the HLA-A and HLA-B alleles for most subjects in the first cohort. A few of the identified cytomegalovirus-associated TCR beta chains were confirmed in vitro to be specific for cytomegalovirus antigens. In a later genetic analysis, fewer N-insertions in productive TCRs were reported among donors in an Asian-associated ancestry cluster than the roughly 710-donor mean. In a later analysis, most CMV-associated TCR beta chains were found to appear HLA-restricted, with HLA associations seemingly driven largely by CMV exposure. In a later genetic analysis, a missense DCLRE1C variant was associated with V-gene and J-gene trimming of TCR beta chains, and the association was replicated in an independent cohort. The 87-base-pair reads could not distinguish some IMGT-functional V segments, including TRBV6-2 and TRBV6-3, so those segments were excluded. According to the authors, the approach could potentially be generalized to other disease states and immunological phenotypes. Because counts were too low, seventeen rarely observed V segments, including chromosome 9 orphons, were excluded from the earlier analysis of under 650 of the donors. Correlated functional status among segregating V segments might be attributable to linkage disequilibrium, but an unknown experimental factor could not be ruled out. When HLA alleles, especially DR and DQ, strongly co-occurred, attributing TCR associations to individual alleles was difficult.

In total, 630 or so healthy bone marrow donors made up the cohort. All cohort members were sampled while nominally healthy, although unrecorded immune exposures were likely present. The donor tested CMV seronegative and was one of the 352 seronegative cohort members. A peripheral blood sample was provided by each donor, and peripheral blood mononuclear cells were used for TCR beta sequencing. The Qiagen DNeasy Blood Extraction Kit was used to extract genomic DNA from the blood cell samples. The source of this sequence is a boy under 18 in good health and CMV-seronegative. Sequencing was done on a sample of PBMCs. This sequence uses TRBV10-3 and TRBJ2-1, with TRBD1 tentatively as D gene (6 bases match). The CDR3 region has the sequence CAISELGPKGGNEQFF. The nucleotide sequence is given as TGTGCCATCAGTGAGCTCGGACCAAAAGGGGGCAATGAGCAGTTCTTC.